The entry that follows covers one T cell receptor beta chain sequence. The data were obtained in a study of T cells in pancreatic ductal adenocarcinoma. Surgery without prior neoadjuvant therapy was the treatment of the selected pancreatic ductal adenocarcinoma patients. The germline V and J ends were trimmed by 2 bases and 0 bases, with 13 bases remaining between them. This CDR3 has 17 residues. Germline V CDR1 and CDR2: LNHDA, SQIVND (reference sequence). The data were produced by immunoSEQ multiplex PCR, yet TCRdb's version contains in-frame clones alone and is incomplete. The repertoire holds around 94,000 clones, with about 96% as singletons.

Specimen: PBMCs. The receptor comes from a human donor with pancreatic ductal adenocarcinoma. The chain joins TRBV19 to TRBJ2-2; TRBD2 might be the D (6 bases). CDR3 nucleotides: TGTGCCAGTAGTATAAATAGCGGTCACGCGAACACCGGGGAGCTGTTTTTT. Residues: CASSINSGHANTGELFF.